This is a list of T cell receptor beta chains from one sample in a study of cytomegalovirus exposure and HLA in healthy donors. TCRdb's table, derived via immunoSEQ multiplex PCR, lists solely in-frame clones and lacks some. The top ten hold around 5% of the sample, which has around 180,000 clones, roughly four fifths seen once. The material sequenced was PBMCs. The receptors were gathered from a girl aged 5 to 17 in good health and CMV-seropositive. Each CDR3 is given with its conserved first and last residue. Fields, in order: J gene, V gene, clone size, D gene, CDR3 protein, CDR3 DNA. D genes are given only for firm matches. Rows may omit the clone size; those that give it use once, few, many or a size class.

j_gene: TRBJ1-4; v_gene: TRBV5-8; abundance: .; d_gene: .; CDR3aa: CASSLAFGGTNEKLFF; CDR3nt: TGTGCCAGCAGCTTGGCCTTTGGCGGTACAAATGAAAAACTGTTTTTT
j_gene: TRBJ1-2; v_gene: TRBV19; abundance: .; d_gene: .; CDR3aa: CASSIDRGGCTF; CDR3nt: TGTGCCAGTAGTATAGACAGGGGTGGCTGCACCTTC
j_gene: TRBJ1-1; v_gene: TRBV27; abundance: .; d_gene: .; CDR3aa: CASRGEGTEAFF; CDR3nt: TGTGCCAGCAGAGGGGAAGGGACTGAAGCTTTCTTT
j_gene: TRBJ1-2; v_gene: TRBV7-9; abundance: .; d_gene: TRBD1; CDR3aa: CASGYPRDRGNYGYTF; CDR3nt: TGTGCCAGCGGATACCCGCGGGACAGGGGAAACTATGGCTACACCTTC
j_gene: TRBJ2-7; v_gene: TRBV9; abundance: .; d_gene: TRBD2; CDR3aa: CASSPPSGRDSYEQYF; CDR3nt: TGTGCCAGCAGCCCACCAAGCGGGAGAGACTCCTACGAGCAGTACTTC
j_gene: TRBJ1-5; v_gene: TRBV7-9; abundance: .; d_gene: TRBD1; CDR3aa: CASSLGDSGLSNQPQHF; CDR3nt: TGTGCCAGCAGCTTAGGGGACAGCGGACTTAGCAATCAGCCCCAGCATTTT
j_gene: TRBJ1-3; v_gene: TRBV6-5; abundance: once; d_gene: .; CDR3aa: CASSSVQGSGNTIYF; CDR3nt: TGTGCCAGCAGTTCCGTCCAGGGCTCTGGAAACACCATATATTTT
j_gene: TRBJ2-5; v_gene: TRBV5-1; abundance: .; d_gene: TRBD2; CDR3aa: CASSSTGGPRETQYF; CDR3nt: TGCGCCAGCTCATCTACGGGGGGGCCGCGGGAGACCCAGTACTTC
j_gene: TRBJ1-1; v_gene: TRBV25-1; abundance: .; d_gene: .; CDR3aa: CASSRRDTEAFF; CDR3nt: TGTGCCAGCAGTCGCAGGGACACTGAAGCTTTCTTT
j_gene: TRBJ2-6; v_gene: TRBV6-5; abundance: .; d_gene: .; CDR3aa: CASSGRNSGANVLTF; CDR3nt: TGTGCCAGCAGTGGCAGAAATTCTGGGGCCAACGTCCTGACTTTC
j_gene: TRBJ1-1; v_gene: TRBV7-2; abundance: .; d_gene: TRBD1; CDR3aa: CASSQYRGVGSEAFF; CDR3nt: TGTGCCAGCAGCCAATACAGGGGGGTCGGGTCCGAAGCTTTCTTT
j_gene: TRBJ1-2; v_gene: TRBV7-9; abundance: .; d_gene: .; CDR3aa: CASTGDMDYYGYTF; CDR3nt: TGTGCCAGCACCGGGGACATGGATTACTATGGCTACACCTTC
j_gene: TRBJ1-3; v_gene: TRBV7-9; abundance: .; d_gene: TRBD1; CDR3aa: CASSLGTGGNTIYF; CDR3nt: TGTGCCAGCAGCTTAGGGACAGGAGGAAACACCATATATTTT
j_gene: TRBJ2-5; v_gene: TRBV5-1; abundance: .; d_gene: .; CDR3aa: CASGWSGPAQETQYF; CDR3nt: TGCGCCAGCGGTTGGAGTGGTCCGGCGCAAGAGACCCAGTACTTC
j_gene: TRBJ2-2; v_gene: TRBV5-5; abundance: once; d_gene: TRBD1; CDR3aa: CASSPQGAGFGELFF; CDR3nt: TGTGCCAGCAGCCCACAGGGGGCAGGATTCGGGGAGCTGTTTTTT
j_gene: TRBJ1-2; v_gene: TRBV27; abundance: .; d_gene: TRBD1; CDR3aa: CASSLFGQGASYYGYTF; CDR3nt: TGTGCCAGCAGTTTATTCGGACAGGGGGCTTCCTACTATGGCTACACCTTC
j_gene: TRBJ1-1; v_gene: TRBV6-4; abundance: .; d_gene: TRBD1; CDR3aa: CASSEGTEGFTEAFF; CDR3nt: TGTGCCAGCAGTGAGGGGACAGAAGGGTTCACTGAAGCTTTCTTT
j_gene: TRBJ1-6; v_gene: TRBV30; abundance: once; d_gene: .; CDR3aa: CAWSTGEALHF; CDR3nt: TGTGCCTGGAGTACCGGGGAAGCCCTCCACTTT
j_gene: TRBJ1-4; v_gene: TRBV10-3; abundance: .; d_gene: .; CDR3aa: CAISPGHRNEKLFF; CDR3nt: TGTGCCATCAGCCCGGGACACAGGAATGAAAAACTGTTTTTT
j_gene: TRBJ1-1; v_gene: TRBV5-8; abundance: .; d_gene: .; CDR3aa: CASSLIGVTWNTEAFF; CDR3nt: TGTGCCAGCAGCTTGATAGGGGTCACCTGGAACACTGAAGCTTTCTTT
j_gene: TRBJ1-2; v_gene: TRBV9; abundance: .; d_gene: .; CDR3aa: CASSVGKGYYGYTF; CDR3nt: TGTGCCAGCAGCGTAGGAAAGGGGTACTATGGCTACACCTTC
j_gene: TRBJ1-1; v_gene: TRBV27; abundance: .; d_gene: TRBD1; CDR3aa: CASSPRVQLAGTGSSRTEAFF; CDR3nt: TGTGCCAGCAGTCCCCGGGTTCAACTAGCCGGGACAGGGAGTTCAAGGACTGAAGCTTTCTTT
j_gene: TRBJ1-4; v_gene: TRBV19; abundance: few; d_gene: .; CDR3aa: CASSIDPPRQPNEKLFF; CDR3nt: TGTGCCAGTAGTATAGATCCGCCCAGGCAACCTAATGAAAAACTGTTTTTT
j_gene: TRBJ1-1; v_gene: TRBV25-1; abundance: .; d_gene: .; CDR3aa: CASSGWGGKAFF; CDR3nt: TGTGCCAGCAGTGGCTGGGGGGGAAAAGCTTTCTTT
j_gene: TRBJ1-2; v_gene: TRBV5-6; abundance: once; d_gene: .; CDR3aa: CASSLGESNYGYTF; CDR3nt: TGTGCCAGCAGCTTGGGAGAGTCTAACTATGGCTACACCTTC
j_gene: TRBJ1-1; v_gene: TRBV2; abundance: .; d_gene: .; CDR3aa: CASSALQMNTEAFF; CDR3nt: TGTGCCAGCAGTGCCTTACAGATGAACACTGAAGCTTTCTTT
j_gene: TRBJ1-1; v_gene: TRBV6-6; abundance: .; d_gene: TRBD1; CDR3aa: CASSPRTGWPTEAFF; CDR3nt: TGTGCCAGCAGTCCCAGGACAGGCTGGCCCACTGAAGCTTTCTTT
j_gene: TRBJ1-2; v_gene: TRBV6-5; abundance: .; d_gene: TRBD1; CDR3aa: CASSSGTGGVSYTF; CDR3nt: TGTGCCAGCAGTTCTGGGACAGGCGGGGTCAGCTACACCTTC
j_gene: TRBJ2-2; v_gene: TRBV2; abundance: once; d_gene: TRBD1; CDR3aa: CASSEIRGRAGELFF; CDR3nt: TGTGCCAGCAGCGAAATCAGGGGGCGGGCCGGGGAGCTGTTTTTT
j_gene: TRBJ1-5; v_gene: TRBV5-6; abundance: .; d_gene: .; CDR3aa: CASSYFDGGPQPQHF; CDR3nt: TGTGCCAGCAGCTACTTTGATGGGGGCCCTCAGCCCCAGCATTTT
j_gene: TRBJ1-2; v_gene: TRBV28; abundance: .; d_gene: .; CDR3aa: CASSIRASQGHGYTF; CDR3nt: TGTGCCAGCAGCATCCGTGCTTCCCAGGGTCATGGCTACACCTTC
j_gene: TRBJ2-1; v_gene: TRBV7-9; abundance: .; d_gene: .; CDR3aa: CASSLPTGAYNEQFF; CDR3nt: TGTGCCAGCAGCTTACCCACCGGGGCCTACAATGAGCAGTTCTTC
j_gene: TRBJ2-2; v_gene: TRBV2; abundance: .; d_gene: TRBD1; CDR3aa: CASGRDRGSGELFF; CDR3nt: TGTGCCAGCGGCCGGGACAGGGGTTCCGGGGAGCTGTTTTTT
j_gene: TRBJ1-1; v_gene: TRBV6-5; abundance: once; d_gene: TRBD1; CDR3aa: CASSYARGANTEAFF; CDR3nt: TGTGCCAGCAGTTACGCCAGGGGGGCAAACACTGAAGCTTTCTTT
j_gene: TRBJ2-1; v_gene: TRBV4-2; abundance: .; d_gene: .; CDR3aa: CASSQKLDPGNNEQFF; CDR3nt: TGTGCCAGCAGCCAAAAATTGGACCCCGGGAACAATGAGCAGTTCTTC
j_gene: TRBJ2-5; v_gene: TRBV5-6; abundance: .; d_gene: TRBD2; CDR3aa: CASSSRLAGVQETQYF; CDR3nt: TGTGCCAGCAGCTCAAGACTAGCGGGGGTCCAAGAGACCCAGTACTTC
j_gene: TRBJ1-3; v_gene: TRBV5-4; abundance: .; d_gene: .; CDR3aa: CASSLDRTSGNTIYF; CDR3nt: TGTGCCAGCAGCTTGGACAGGACCTCTGGAAACACCATATATTTT
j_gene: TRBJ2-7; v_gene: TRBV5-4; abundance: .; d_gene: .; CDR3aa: CASSSYYEQYF; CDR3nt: TGTGCCAGCAGCTCTTACTACGAGCAGTACTTC
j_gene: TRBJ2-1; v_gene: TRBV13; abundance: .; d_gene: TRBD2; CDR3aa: CASSLGLAGGPNNEQFF; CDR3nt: TGTGCCAGCAGCTTAGGGCTAGCGGGGGGGCCGAACAATGAGCAGTTCTTC
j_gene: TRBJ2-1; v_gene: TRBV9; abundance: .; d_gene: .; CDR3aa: CASSVGKSVHEQFF; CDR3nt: TGTGCCAGCAGCGTAGGAAAGTCGGTCCATGAGCAGTTCTTC
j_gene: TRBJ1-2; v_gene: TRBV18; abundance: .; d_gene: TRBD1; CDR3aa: CASSQSGTGRPDGYTF; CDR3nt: TGTGCCAGCTCACAAAGTGGGACAGGTCGCCCTGATGGCTACACCTTC
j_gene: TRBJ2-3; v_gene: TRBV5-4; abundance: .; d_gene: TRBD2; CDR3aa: CASSRGLGFTDTQYF; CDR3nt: TGTGCCAGCAGCAGGGGACTAGGATTCACAGATACGCAGTATTTT
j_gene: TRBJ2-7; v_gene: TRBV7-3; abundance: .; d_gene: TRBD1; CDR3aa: CASSSLGTGSEQYF; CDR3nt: TGTGCCAGCAGCTCACTCGGGACAGGTTCGGAACAGTACTTC
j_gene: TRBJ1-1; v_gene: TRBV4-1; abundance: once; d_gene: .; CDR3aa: CASSQQAMNTEAFF; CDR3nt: TGCGCCAGCAGCCAACAGGCTATGAACACTGAAGCTTTCTTT
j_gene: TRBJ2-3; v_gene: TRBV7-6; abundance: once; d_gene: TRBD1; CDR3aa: CAGSYGQVRSSTDTQYF; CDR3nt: TGTGCCGGCAGCTACGGACAGGTCCGCTCTAGCACAGATACGCAGTATTTT
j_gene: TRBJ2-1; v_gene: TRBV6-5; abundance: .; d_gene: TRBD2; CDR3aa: CASMSSGGSSNEQFF; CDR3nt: TGTGCCAGCATGTCTAGCGGGGGGTCCAGCAATGAGCAGTTCTTC
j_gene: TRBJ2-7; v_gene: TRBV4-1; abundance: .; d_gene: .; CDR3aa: CASSQDGRPGEQYF; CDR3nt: TGCGCCAGCAGCCAAGACGGCAGACCGGGCGAGCAGTACTTC
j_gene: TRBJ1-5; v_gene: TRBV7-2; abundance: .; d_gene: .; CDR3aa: CASSLGGFNQPQHF; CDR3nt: TGTGCCAGCAGCTTGGGGGGGTTCAATCAGCCCCAGCATTTT
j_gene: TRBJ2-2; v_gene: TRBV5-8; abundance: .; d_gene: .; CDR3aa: CASSLAYSRKSNTGELFF; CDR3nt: TGTGCCAGCAGCTTGGCCTACTCGAGGAAGTCGAACACCGGGGAGCTGTTTTTT
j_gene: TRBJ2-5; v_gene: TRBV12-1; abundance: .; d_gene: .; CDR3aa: CASNFLQAETQYF; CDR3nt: TGTGCCAGCAACTTCCTTCAGGCAGAGACCCAGTACTTC
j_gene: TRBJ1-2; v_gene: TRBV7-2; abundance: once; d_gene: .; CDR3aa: CASSSSGANYGYTF; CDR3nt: TGTGCCAGCAGCTCAAGCGGGGCGAACTATGGCTACACCTTC
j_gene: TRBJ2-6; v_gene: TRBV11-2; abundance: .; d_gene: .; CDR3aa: CASSFKGAGANVLTF; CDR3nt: TGTGCCAGCAGCTTTAAGGGAGCTGGGGCCAACGTCCTGACTTTC
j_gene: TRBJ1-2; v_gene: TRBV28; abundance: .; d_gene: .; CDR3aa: CASRERGGYTF; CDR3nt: TGTGCCAGCAGGGAACGAGGGGGCTACACCTTC
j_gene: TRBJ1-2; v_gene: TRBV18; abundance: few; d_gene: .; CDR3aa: CASSKATPGRRIRGYGYTF; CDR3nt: TGTGCCAGCTCCAAGGCTACGCCAGGACGTCGAATTAGGGGCTATGGCTACACCTTC
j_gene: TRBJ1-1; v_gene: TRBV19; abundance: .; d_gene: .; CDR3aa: CASSRSVNTEAFF; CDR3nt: TGTGCCAGTAGTCGCTCGGTGAACACTGAAGCTTTCTTT